This T cell receptor (beta chain) stems from a study of identical twins. TCRdb ran MiXCR on the 5' RACE reads and lists one entry per CDR3 protein. Of fewer than 550,000 distinct CDR3 sequences listed, 15% are singletons. A few counts support this clonotype. Trimming at V came to 3 bases and at J to 4 bases, leaving 6 bases not matched to a gene. This CDR3 comprises 15 residues. Germline CDR1 SGHVS, CDR2 FNYEAQ. These data were likewise used in another study, on yellow fever vaccine responses in identical twins.

The sequencing sample was made of CD4+ T cells sorted from blood. This chain uses TRBV7-6 with TRBJ1-5; 7 bases are a match to TRBD1. This receptor was obtained from a woman aged 18-29 years in good health. The CDR3: CASSFTTGWNQPQHF. CDR3 DNA: TGTGCCAGCAGCTTTACGACAGGGTGGAATCAGCCCCAGCATTTT.